These 25 T cell receptor beta chains came from one sample sequenced in a study of CD8+ T cells in alopecia areata. The treatment denotes: oral pan-JAK inhibitor, 5-10 mg twice daily. RNA extraction was followed by reverse transcription into cDNA, which acted as the sequencing template. The data were produced by immunoSEQ multiplex PCR, yet TCRdb's version contains in-frame clones alone and is incomplete. The data show approximately 180,000 clones, about 65% seen once. The starting material was CD4+ T cells sorted from blood, obtained around week 49, from a patient treated with tofacitinib. Receptors were obtained from a human donor with alopecia areata.

A few counts support this clone. Germline and junction disagree at one end, which may indicate a read error. This rearrangement joins TRBV15 to TRBJ1-2; TRBD1 is a possible D gene (6 bases). From germline, CDR1 is LNHNV and CDR2 YYDKDF (reference sequence). CDR3 length equals 13 residues. In nucleotides, the CDR3 is TGTGCCACCAGCGGAGACAGGAGATATGGCTACACCTTC. It specifies CATSGDRRYGYTF.

The chain uses TRBV28 and TRBJ2-1; D is uncertain. The V end was cut by 4 bases, the J end by 12 bases, with 13 bases between. Germline CDR1 and CDR2: MDHEN and SYDVKM. This CDR3 comprises 12 residues. The CDR3 is CASSYLPEGQFF. As DNA, the CDR3 is TGTGCCAGCAGTTACCTCCCTGAAGGGCAGTTCTTC.

This clone was detected a few times. The chain recombines TRBV7-2 with TRBJ2-2, with 7 bases identical to TRBD1. Germline V gene sequence: CDR1 SGHTA, CDR2 FQGNSA. After removal of 8 bases from V and 2 bases from J, the junction contained 5 bases not matched to a gene. The CDR3 length is 14 residues. CDR3 residues: CASSRDSNTGELFF. For the CDR3, the DNA is TGTGCCAGCTCGAGGGACAGCAACACCGGGGAGCTGTTTTTT. The variable domain in full, with the rest retrieved from reference TRBV7-2 and TRBJ2-2, is GAGVSQSPSNKVTEKGKDVELRCDPISGHTALYWYRQSLGQGLEFLIYFQGNSAPDKSGLPSDRFSAERTGGSVSTLTIQRTQQEDSAVYLCASSRDSNTGELFFGEGSRLTVL.

V usage is TRBV4-2 and J usage is TRBJ2-7, with 11 bases fitting TRBD2. J lost 6 bases, V lost 0 bases, and 7 bases had no gene match. The CDR3 is made up of 16 amino acids. Germline CDR1 and CDR2: LGHNA and YNFKEQ. The CDR3 DNA sequence: TGTGCCAGCAGCCAAGATCGTAGCGGGGGGGCCGGCGAGCAGTACTTC. Protein: CASSQDRSGGAGEQYF.

The sample holds many counts of this clone. The genes are TRBV6-1 and TRBJ2-5, with D unclear. The V end was cut by 5 bases, the J end by 2 bases, with 9 bases between. The germline CDR1 and CDR2 sequences are MNHNS and SASEGT. The CDR3 is 13 residues long. Written as DNA, the CDR3 is TGTGCCAGCAGTCGGGCTAAGCAAGAGACCCAGTACTTC. Its translation: CASSRAKQETQYF.

The rearrangement joins TRBV27 to TRBJ1-2; D may be TRBD1 (6 bases). V was pared by 7 bases and J by 2 bases, with 11 bases between. Germline V gene data show CDR1 as MNHEY and CDR2 as SMNVEV (reference sequence). This CDR3 contains 13 residues. The CDR3 sequence: CASKRQENYGYTF. The CDR3 nucleotides are TGTGCCAGCAAACGACAGGAGAACTATGGCTACACCTTC.

The CDR3 coding sequence is TGTGCCTGCCACAGGGAGAACACTGAAGCTTTCTTT. Translation: CACHRENTEAFF. This rearrangement joins TRBV30 to TRBJ1-1; tentatively, D is TRBD1 (6 bases). Germline loops: CDR1 GTSNPN, CDR2 SVGIG (reference sequence). This CDR3 comprises 12 residues. Trimming took off 6 bases at V and 1 base at J, with 9 bases between the two ends.

This clone was recorded a few times. The chain combines TRBV10-3 with TRBJ2-2; D is tentatively TRBD1 or TRBD2 (5 bases each). Trimming removed 11 bases from V and 5 bases from J, with 18 bases in between. The CDR3 contains 14 residues. Germline CDR1 is ENHRY and CDR2 is SYGVKD. CDR3 nucleotide sequence: TGTGCCGCCAAGGGGACCTTCCCTACCGGGGAGCTGTTTTTT. Protein: CAAKGTFPTGELFF.

The chain has TRBV29-1 and TRBJ1-2, with a weak D call TRBD1 (6 bases). Germline assignment: CDR1 SQVTM and CDR2 ANQGSEA. Trimming took 0 bases from V and 10 from J, leaving 30 bases between them. The CDR3 is 18 amino acids. This CDR3 reads CSVEDLDEGGGVLYDYTF. The CDR3 coding sequence is TGCAGCGTTGAAGATCTAGATGAGGGAGGGGGAGTGCTTTACGACTACACCTTC.

This clone was observed a few times. The V call is TRBV19, the J call TRBJ2-2; a possible D gene is TRBD2 (5 bases). V shed 3 bases and J shed 7 bases, with 9 bases lying between them. The germline gives CDR1 LNHDA, CDR2 SQIVND (reference sequence). This CDR3 is 13 amino acids long. The CDR3 nucleotides are TGTGCCAGTAGTATCTTGGCGGGCGGGGAGCTGTTTTTT. This encodes CASSILAGGELFF. Based on the CDR3 plus reference TRBV19 and TRBJ2-2, the full variable domain is DGGITQSPKYLFRKEGQNVTLSCEQNLNHDAMYWYRQDPGQGLRLIYYSQIVNDFQKGDIAEGYSVSREKKESFPLTVTSAQKNPTAFYLCASSILAGGELFFGEGSRLTVL.

Notes on this clone: The germline gene is not matched at one end of the junction; a read error may be the cause. J is TRBJ2-5 and V is TRBV2; 7 positions match TRBD1. Germline V gene lookup returns CDR1 SNHLY and CDR2 FYNNEI. The CDR3 consists of 14 residues. CDR3 sequence: CAGRTGIYQETQYF. The DNA for the CDR3 is TGTGCCGGCAGGACAGGCATATACCAAGAGACCCAGTACTTC.

The V gene is TRBV18, the J gene TRBJ2-7; D uncertain. Germline-derived CDR1 and CDR2 are KGHSH and LQKENI. This CDR3 comprises 12 residues. V lost 6 bases and J lost 7, with 13 bases in between. CDR3 coding DNA: TGTGCCAGCTCCCCGGGCCTTCATGAGCAGTACTTC. Its translation is CASSPGLHEQYF.

The rearrangement uses TRBV4-3 and TRBJ2-7; TRBD1 agrees at 7 bases. The CDR3 has 15 residues. Trimming at V came to 8 bases and at J to 1 base, leaving 11 bases not matched to a gene. Per the germline V gene, CDR1 is LGHNA and CDR2 is YSLEER. The CDR3, as DNA: TGCGCCAGCCAGCCTGTGAGGGACAGTTCCTACGAGCAGTACTTC. Amino acids: CASQPVRDSSYEQYF.

The V and J genes are TRBV7-2 and TRBJ2-2, with D perhaps TRBD1 (6 bases). Trimming left V 11 bases short and J 1 base short, with 11 bases between. The CDR3 length is 13 residues. Per the germline V gene, CDR1 is SGHTA and CDR2 is FQGNSA. The CDR3 loop reads CARGTLNTGELFF. The CDR3, as DNA: TGTGCCCGAGGGACACTGAACACCGGGGAGCTGTTTTTT. Looking up the rest from reference TRBV7-2 and TRBJ2-2 gives the full variable domain: GAGVSQSPSNKVTEKGKDVELRCDPISGHTALYWYRQSLGQGLEFLIYFQGNSAPDKSGLPSDRFSAERTGGSVSTLTIQRTQQEDSAVYLCARGTLNTGELFFGEGSRLTVL.

The chain carries TRBV30 and TRBJ1-6; 7 nucleotides agree with TRBD1. Germline V CDR1 and CDR2: GTSNPN, SVGIG (reference sequence). The CDR3 is made up of 14 amino acids. Trimming cost V 3 bases and J 5 bases; bases outside gene matches: 4. The CDR3 bases are TGTGCCTGGAGGGGACAGAATAATAATTCACCCCTCCACTTT. Translating gives CAWRGQNNNSPLHF.

This sequence joins TRBV6-5 and TRBJ1-1, with D possibly TRBD1 on 6 matching bases. Trimming removed 0 bases from V and 3 bases from J, with 11 bases in between. Germline V gene lookup returns CDR1 MNHEY and CDR2 SVGAGI. The CDR3 has 15 amino acids. The CDR3 protein is CASSYSGGWDTEAFF. The DNA of the CDR3 is TGTGCCAGCAGTTACTCTGGGGGCTGGGACACTGAAGCTTTCTTT.

V usage is TRBV11-2 and J usage is TRBJ2-5; perhaps D is TRBD1 or TRBD2 (5 bases each). Germline CDR1 is SGHAT and CDR2 is FQNNGV. Between the trimmed V and J ends, which lost 4 bases and 1 base, there was a span of 13 bases. The CDR3 sequence is 15 residues long. The CDR3 loop reads CASSYPGPTQETQYF. In DNA, the CDR3 is TGTGCCAGCAGCTACCCGGGACCTACCCAAGAGACCCAGTACTTC.

The chain is built from TRBV27 and TRBJ2-4; D is possibly TRBD1 (5 bases). Looked up from germline, CDR1 is MNHEY and CDR2 is SMNVEV (reference sequence). The CDR3 is 15 amino acids. With 6 bases removed from V and 6 bases from J, the gap between germline ends came to 18 bases. CDR3 DNA sequence: TGTGCCAGCAGGGGAAGGGGTTTGGGCGGAAACATTCAGTACTTC. It yields the protein CASRGRGLGGNIQYF.

The chain joins TRBV30 to TRBJ2-3; a weak D match, TRBD2 (5 bases). This CDR3 has 14 residues. V was clipped by 0 bases and J by 2 bases, with 9 bases between them. Germline V gives CDR1 GTSNPN, CDR2 SVGIG (reference sequence). CDR3: CAWSVGGLTDTQYF. The CDR3 region has the DNA TGTGCCTGGAGTGTAGGCGGGCTCACAGATACGCAGTATTTT.

This rearrangement joins TRBV23-1 to TRBJ2-1; no definite D call. TRBV23-1 is an ORF, and what it does is uncertain. V was clipped by 0 bases and J by 4 bases, with 19 bases between them. This CDR3 region has 18 residues. This chain's CDR3 is CASSQSILVTDFYNEQFF. CDR3 coding DNA: TGCGCCAGCAGTCAATCGATTCTCGTAACAGACTTTTACAATGAGCAGTTCTTC.

The rearrangement uses TRBV20-1 and TRBJ2-3, with no clear D. Germline CDR1 reads DFQATT; CDR2 reads SNEGSKA (reference sequence). V lost 4 bases and J lost 5, with 7 bases in between. The CDR3 is made up of 11 amino acids. The CDR3 DNA reads as TGCAGTGCTAACGAGAGAGATACGCAGTATTTT. As protein: CSANERDTQYF.

This sequence joins TRBV20-1 and TRBJ1-2; unclear D gene. Per germline, CDR1 DFQATT and CDR2 SNEGSKA (reference sequence). The length of the CDR3 is 11 residues. Trimming stripped 4 bases from V and 1 base from J, with 4 bases between. Written as DNA, the CDR3 is TGCAGTGCTACCGATAACTATGGCTACACCTTC. Its translation is CSATDNYGYTF.

This clone was counted only a few times. The chain is built from TRBV19 and TRBJ2-7; TRBD1 matches 7 bases. There are 13 residues in the CDR3. Trimming removed 6 bases from V and 9 bases from J; junction bases left unmatched: 11. The germline CDR1 and CDR2 sequences are LNHDA and SQIVND (reference sequence). In DNA form, the CDR3 reads TGTGCCAGTAGCACGACAGGGTTGACAGTGCAGTACTTC. This codes for CASSTTGLTVQYF.

This chain links TRBV30 with TRBJ1-4; 7 nucleotides agree with TRBD1. This CDR3 comprises 15 residues. CDR1 GTSNPN and CDR2 SVGIG come from the germline V gene (reference sequence). V dropped 2 bases and J dropped 7; count of bases not matched to a gene: 10. The DNA of the CDR3 is TGTGCCTGGAGTCCCCAGGCAGGGGGGGGTGAAAAACTGTTTTTT. Its protein product is CAWSPQAGGGEKLFF.

The chain joins TRBV2 to TRBJ1-2; possibly TRBD1 for D (6 bases). Per the germline V gene, CDR1 is SNHLY and CDR2 is FYNNEI. CDR3 size: 13 residues. Trimming took off 2 bases at V and 6 bases at J, with 10 bases between the two ends. CDR3: CASSETGWDGYTF. The CDR3 DNA reads TGTGCCAGCAGTGAAACAGGGTGGGATGGCTACACCTTC.